These 7 T cell receptor beta chains were sequenced from one sample in a study of T cell repertoires in cytomegalovirus infection (dated by TCRdb to the late 2010s). Their antigens remain unidentified. These reads were obtained on an Illumina HiSeq 1500. In TCRdb, the public reads were trimmed at Q25 with fastp and aligned with MiXCR, with productive beta chains retained. Rows matching on CDR3 protein sequence are summarized as one entry with the most common DNA and genes. The sample yields some 130,000 distinct CDR3 sequences; around 25% were counted once. Almost 35% of the sample lies in the top ten. Source material: PBMCs, sequenced either directly or after in vitro stimulation (not recorded which). These receptors all stem from a human donor in good health (CMV status not recorded). Some clones in this sample may be carry-over from other donors' samples.

This clonotype occurred a few times. The CDR3 is CSAPLGGHNEQFF. The CDR3 DNA follows: TGCAGTGCCCCCCTCGGGGGCCACAATGAGCAGTTCTTC. This sequence joins TRBV20-1 and TRBJ2-1, with D perhaps given as TRBD1 or TRBD2 (6 bases each). CDR3 length: 13 amino acids. The germline V and J ends were trimmed by 6 bases and 5 bases, with 14 bases remaining between them. CDR1 and CDR2 (germline): DFQATT, SNEGSKA (reference sequence).

This chain joins TRBV29-1 and TRBJ2-3; D is perhaps TRBD1 (6 bases). V dropped 7 bases and J dropped 0 bases, with 14 bases sitting between them. The CDR3 extends over 14 amino acids. In germline, CDR1 is SQVTM, CDR2 ANQGSEA. The CDR3 DNA sequence: TGCAGCGCCGCTGACAGGAAGAGCACAGATACGCAGTATTTT. Protein sequence: CSAADRKSTDTQYF.

The chain recombines TRBV5-4 with TRBJ2-1; 7 bases map to TRBD2. Germline V gene sequence: CDR1 SGHNT, CDR2 YYREEE (reference sequence). Trimming cost V 10 bases and J 0 bases; bases outside gene matches: 4. The CDR3 is 13 residues long. The CDR3 loop is CALRGGSYNEQFF. CDR3 coding DNA: TGTGCCCTACGCGGGGGCTCCTACAATGAGCAGTTCTTC. The entire variable domain, with the rest obtained from reference TRBV5-4 and TRBJ2-1, is as follows: ETGVTQSPTHLIKTRGQQVTLRCSSQSGHNTVSWYQQALGQGPQFIFQYYREEENGRGNFPPRFSGLQFPNYSSELNVNALELDDSALYLCALRGGSYNEQFFGPGTRLTVL.

In this sample, this clonotype turned up a few times. The chain carries TRBV29-1 and TRBJ2-3, with no clear D. Germline CDR1 is SQVTM and CDR2 is ANQGSEA. The CDR3 contains 12 residues. Trimming cost V 4 bases and J 1 base, with 6 bases left between them. DNA of the CDR3: TGCAGCGTTGTCCCCGGCACAGATACGCAGTATTTT. Translation gives CSVVPGTDTQYF.

This clonotype was seen a handful of times. The chain links TRBV15 to TRBJ2-3; D might be TRBD1 (6 bases). Looked up from germline, CDR1 is LNHNV and CDR2 is YYDKDF (reference sequence). This CDR3 is built from 18 residues. Trimming stripped 0 bases from V and 2 bases from J, with 18 bases between. The CDR3 here is CATSRDRQANPITDTQYF. CDR3 in DNA: TGTGCCACCAGCAGAGATAGACAGGCGAATCCCATCACAGATACGCAGTATTTT.

The V call is TRBV6-6, the J call TRBJ2-2; TRBD2 agrees at 12 bases. The CDR3 loop spans 15 amino acids. The J segment lost 6 bases and the V segment lost 7 bases, leaving 6 bases of the junction unmatched. The germline CDR1 and CDR2 sequences are MNHNY and SVGAGI (reference sequence). The CDR3 region is CASTYTSGRPGELFF. The CDR3 region has the DNA TGTGCCAGCACGTACACTAGCGGGAGGCCCGGGGAGCTGTTTTTT.

This clonotype was detected many times. The genes are TRBV7-2 and TRBJ2-1; 13 nucleotides match TRBD2. The CDR3 consists of 14 residues. Germline lookup yields CDR1 SGHTA and CDR2 FQGNSA. CDR3 in DNA: TGTGCGGAGACTAGCGGGAGGTCGGGCAATGAGCAGTTCTTC. It codes for CAETSGRSGNEQFF.